This T cell receptor (beta chain) was identified in a study of metastatic and nonmetastatic thyroid tumors. Nobody among the patients had been given any treatment before thyroid surgery. This clone is medium-sized. MiXCR re-clonotyped the PCR reads for TCRdb. The sample yields around 15,000 clones, 30% to 40% seen once. Looked up from germline, CDR1 is LNHDA and CDR2 is SQIVND (reference sequence). The CDR3 spans 16 residues. V was clipped by 5 bases and J by 5 bases; unmatched bases: 12. The sequence derives from a male donor with papillary thyroid cancer or a benign thyroid nodule (not recorded which). Some clones in this sample may be carry-over from other donors' samples. V is TRBV19 and J is TRBJ2-5; 9 nucleotides match TRBD2. Sequencing was carried out using tumor tissue. CDR3 amino acids: CASSLNSGRGSETQYF. CDR3 DNA: TGTGCCAGTAGTTTAAATAGCGGGAGAGGTTCGGAGACCCAGTACTTC.